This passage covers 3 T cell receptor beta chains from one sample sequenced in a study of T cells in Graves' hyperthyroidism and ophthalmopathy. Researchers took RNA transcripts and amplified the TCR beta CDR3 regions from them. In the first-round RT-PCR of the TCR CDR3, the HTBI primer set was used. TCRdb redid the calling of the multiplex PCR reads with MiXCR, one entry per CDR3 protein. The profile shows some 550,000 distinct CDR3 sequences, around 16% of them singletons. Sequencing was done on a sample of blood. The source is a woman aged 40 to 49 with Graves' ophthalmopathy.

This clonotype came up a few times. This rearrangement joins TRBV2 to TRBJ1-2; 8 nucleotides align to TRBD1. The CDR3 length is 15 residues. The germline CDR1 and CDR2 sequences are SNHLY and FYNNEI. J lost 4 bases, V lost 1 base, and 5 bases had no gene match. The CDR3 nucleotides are TGTGCCAGCAGTGAAGAAGGACAGGGACCCTATGGCTACACCTTC. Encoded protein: CASSEEGQGPYGYTF.

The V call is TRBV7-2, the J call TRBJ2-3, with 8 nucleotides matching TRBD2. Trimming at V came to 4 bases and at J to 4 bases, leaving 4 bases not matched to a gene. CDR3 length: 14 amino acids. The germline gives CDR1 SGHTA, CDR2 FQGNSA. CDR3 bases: TGTGCCAGCAGCTACGGGGGGGGATCAGATACGCAGTATTTT. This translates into CASSYGGGSDTQYF. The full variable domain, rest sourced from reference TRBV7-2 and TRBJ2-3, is GAGVSQSPSNKVTEKGKDVELRCDPISGHTALYWYRQSLGQGLEFLIYFQGNSAPDKSGLPSDRFSAERTGGSVSTLTIQRTQQEDSAVYLCASSYGGGSDTQYFGPGTRLTVL.

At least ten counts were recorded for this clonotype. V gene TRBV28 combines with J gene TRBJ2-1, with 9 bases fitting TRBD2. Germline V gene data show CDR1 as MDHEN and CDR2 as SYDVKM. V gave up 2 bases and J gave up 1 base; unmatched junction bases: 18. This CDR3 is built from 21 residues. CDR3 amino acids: CASSLPTGWVLAGRSYNEQFF. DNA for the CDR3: TGTGCCAGCAGTTTACCGACCGGATGGGTTCTAGCGGGACGGTCCTACAATGAGCAGTTCTTC.